This T cell receptor beta chain was documented in a study of CD8+ T cells in alopecia areata. Study-level points and caveats: Scalp and blood samples kept many expanded lesional clones throughout tofacitinib. Normal scalp showed lower clonality than lesional scalp, especially alopecia totalis/universalis. Mice showed TCR sharing more clearly than patients did, possibly owing to HLA.

The germline V gene encodes CDR1 SGHRS and CDR2 YFSETQ. V lost 0 bases to trimming and J lost 1 base; unmatched junction nucleotides: 6. The CDR3 runs 16 residues. Isolated RNA was reverse transcribed into cDNA used as the sequencing template. Generated by immunoSEQ multiplex PCR, the TCRdb table keeps only in-frame clones and is missing some. The data contain about 180,000 clones, 50% to 75% of them singletons. With regard to this clone: What it binds is unknown.

Indicated treatment: oral pan-JAK inhibitor, 5-10 mg twice daily. Obtained from alopecia areata patients were lesional scalp punch biopsies along with peripheral blood. This chain links TRBV5-1 with TRBJ1-1; TRBD1 agrees at 7 bases. The sample was CD4+ T cells sorted from blood, taken at roughly week 58, from a patient treated with tofacitinib. This receptor was obtained from a human donor with alopecia areata. CDR3 bases: TGCGCCAGCAGCTTGGACAGGGGATACGGGAACACTGAAGCTTTCTTT. Protein sequence: CASSLDRGYGNTEAFF.